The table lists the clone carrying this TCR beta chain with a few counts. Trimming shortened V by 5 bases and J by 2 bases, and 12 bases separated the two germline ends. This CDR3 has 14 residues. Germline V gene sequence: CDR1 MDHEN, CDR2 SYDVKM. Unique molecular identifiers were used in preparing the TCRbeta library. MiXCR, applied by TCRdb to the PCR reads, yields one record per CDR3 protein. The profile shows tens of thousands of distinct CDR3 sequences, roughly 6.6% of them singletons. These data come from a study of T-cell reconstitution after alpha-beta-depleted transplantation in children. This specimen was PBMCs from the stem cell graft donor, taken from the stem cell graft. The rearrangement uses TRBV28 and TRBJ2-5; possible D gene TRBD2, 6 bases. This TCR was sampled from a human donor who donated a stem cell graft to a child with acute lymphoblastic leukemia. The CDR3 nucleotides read TGTGCCAGCAGTCTGGAGGGATTACAAGAGACCCAGTACTTC. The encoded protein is CASSLEGLQETQYF.